This TCR beta chain is drawn from a study of beta chain features in type 1 diabetes. Study results and limitations: There was no resolution here of whether HLA type influences TCRB rearrangement.

With 0 bases removed from V and 4 bases from J, the gap between germline ends came to 7 bases. Germline CDR1 is SGHTA and CDR2 is FQGNSA. The CDR3 runs 13 residues. This clone was seen a few times. Antigen: not known. The sequenced template was cDNA made from the entire isolated RNA. The protocol was immunoSEQ multiplex PCR, while the TCRdb copy is restricted to in-frame clones and leaves out a portion. The repertoire holds under 450,000 clones, with 14% as singletons. Sampling consisted of one heparinised blood draw per donor, averaging approximately 120 mL. This clonotype was sampled from a man under 40 in good health. Sequencing used naive CD4+ T cells from blood. The V and J genes are TRBV7-2 and TRBJ2-7; no reliable D call. The CDR3 protein is CASSLARQYEQYV. CDR3 nucleotide sequence: TGTGCCAGCAGCTTAGCTCGACAATACGAGCAGTACGTC.